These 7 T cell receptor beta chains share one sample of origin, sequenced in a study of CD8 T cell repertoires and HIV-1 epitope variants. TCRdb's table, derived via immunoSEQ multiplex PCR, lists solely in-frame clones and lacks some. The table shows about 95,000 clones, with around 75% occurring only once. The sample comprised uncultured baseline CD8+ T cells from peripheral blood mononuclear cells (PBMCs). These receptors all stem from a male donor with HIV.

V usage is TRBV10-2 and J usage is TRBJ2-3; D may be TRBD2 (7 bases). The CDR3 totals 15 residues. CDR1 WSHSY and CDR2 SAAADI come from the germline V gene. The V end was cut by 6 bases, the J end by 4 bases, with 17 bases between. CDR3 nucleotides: TGCGCCAGCAGGACCGTAAGGGGGGGGGCAGATACGCAGTATTTT. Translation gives CASRTVRGGADTQYF.

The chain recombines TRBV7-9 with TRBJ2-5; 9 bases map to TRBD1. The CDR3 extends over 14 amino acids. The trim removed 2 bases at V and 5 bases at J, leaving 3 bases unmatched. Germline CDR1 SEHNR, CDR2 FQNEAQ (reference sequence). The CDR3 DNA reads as TGTGCCAGCAGCTTAACAGGGGGCAGGGAGACCCAGTACTTC. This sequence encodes CASSLTGGRETQYF.

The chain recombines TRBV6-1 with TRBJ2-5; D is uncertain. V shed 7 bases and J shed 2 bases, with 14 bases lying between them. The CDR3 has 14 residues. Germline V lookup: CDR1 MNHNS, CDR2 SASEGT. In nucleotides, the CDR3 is TGTGCCAGCAACCCAGCGATGCAGCAAGAGACCCAGTACTTC. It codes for CASNPAMQQETQYF.

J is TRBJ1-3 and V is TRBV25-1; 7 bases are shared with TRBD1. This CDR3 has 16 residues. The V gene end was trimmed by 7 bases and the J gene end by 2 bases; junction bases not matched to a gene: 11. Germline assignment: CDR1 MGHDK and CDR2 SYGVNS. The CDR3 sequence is CASTLGTGATGNTIYF. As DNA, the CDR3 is TGTGCCAGCACACTTGGAACAGGGGCTACTGGAAACACCATATATTTT.

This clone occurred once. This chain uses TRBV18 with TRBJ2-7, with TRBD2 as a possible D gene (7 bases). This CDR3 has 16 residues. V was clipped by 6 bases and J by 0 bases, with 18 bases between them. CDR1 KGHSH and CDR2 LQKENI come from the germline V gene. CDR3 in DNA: TGTGCCAGCTCCCCGAGGGGGGGTTCTAGCTCCTACGAGCAGTACTTC. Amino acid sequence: CASSPRGGSSSYEQYF.

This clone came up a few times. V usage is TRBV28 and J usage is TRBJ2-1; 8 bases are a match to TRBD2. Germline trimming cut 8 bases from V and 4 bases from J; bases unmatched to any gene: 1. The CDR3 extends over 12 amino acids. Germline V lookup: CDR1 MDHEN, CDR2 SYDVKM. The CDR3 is CASGGGYNEQFF. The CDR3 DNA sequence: TGTGCCAGCGGCGGGGGGTACAATGAGCAGTTCTTC.

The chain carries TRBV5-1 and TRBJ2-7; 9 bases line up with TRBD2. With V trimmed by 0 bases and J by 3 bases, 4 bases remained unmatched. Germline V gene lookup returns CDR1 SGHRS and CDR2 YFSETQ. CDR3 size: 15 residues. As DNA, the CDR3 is TGCGCCAGCAGCTTGGTAGCGGGAGTGGACTACGAGCAGTACTTC. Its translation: CASSLVAGVDYEQYF.